Listed below are T cell receptor beta chains from one sample, sequenced in a study of post-analysis software for immune sequencing data. TCRdb reprocessed the PCR reads via MiXCR and lists one record per CDR3 protein. The sample includes 650,000 to 900,000 distinct CDR3 sequences, roughly 46% of them seen just once. The sequenced sample consisted of blood. Receptors originate from a girl aged 5-17 years with multiple sclerosis. The CDR3 runs from the conserved cysteine through the conserved F or W. D genes are given only for firm matches. Size tells how often a clone was seen (once, few, many) or the class of an expanded clone, and some rows leave it out.

d_call | clone_size | j_call | v_call | cdr3_nt | cdr3_aa
- | few | TRBJ2-3 | TRBV15 | TGTGCCACCAGCAGAGACAGTTCCCCGACAGATACGCAGTATTTT | CATSRDSSPTDTQYF
TRBD2 | - | TRBJ2-7 | TRBV29-1 | TGCAGCGTTGAAGCCCTAGCGGGAGAGTCCTACGAGCAGTACTTC | CSVEALAGESYEQYF
TRBD1 | - | TRBJ2-7 | TRBV20-1 | TGCAGTGCTTGGACAGGGGGCTACTCCGAGCAGTACTTC | CSAWTGGYSEQYF
TRBD1 | - | TRBJ2-5 | TRBV6-1 | TGTGCCATCTATAGTGGGACAGGCGGAAGAGAGACCCAGTACTTC | CAIYSGTGGRETQYF
- | - | TRBJ2-3 | TRBV4-3 | TGCGCCAGCGGCCAAGTAATCGGATTTGCGCAGTATTTT | CASGQVIGFAQYF
TRBD2 | - | TRBJ2-3 | TRBV20-1 | TGCAGTGCTAGAGATGGCCTAGCGGGAGTCAACACGCAGTATTTT | CSARDGLAGVNTQYF
- | - | TRBJ2-3 | TRBV10-3 | TGTGCCATCAGACCGGGGCTAACCCTCACAGATACGCAGTATTTT | CAIRPGLTLTDTQYF
- | few | TRBJ2-1 | TRBV29-1 | TGCAGCGTTGAAATGGCGTGGGGATGGGCCTACAATGAGCAGTTCTTC | CSVEMAWGWAYNEQFF
- | few | TRBJ2-7 | TRBV6-1 | TGTGCCAGCAGTGAAATGGGAGAGCTCTACGAGCAGTACTTC | CASSEMGELYEQYF
- | - | TRBJ2-3 | TRBV4-2 | TGTGCCAGCAGCCATTCGGGGACGGTTGTAGATACGCAGTATTTT | CASSHSGTVVDTQYF
- | few | TRBJ2-3 | TRBV9 | TGTGCCAGCAGCGGCACAAGGACCACAGATACGCAGTATTTT | CASSGTRTTDTQYF
TRBD2 | few | TRBJ2-1 | TRBV6-2/TRBV6-3 | TGTGCCAGCAGTTACGGGAACGCGGGAGGGCCCAGGGATGAGCAGTTCTTC | CASSYGNAGGPRDEQFF
- | - | TRBJ1-4 | TRBV20-1 | TGCAGTGCTAGATCGTTCCTGGGGACAACTAATGAAAAACTGTTTTTT | CSARSFLGTTNEKLFF
TRBD1 | - | TRBJ2-7 | TRBV6-2/TRBV6-3 | TGTGCCAGCAGTTTCTGGACAGGGCGGTACGAGCAGTACTTC | CASSFWTGRYEQYF
TRBD2 | - | TRBJ2-7 | TRBV15 | TGTGCCACCAGCAGAGTAACTAGCGGCTACGAGCAGTACTTC | CATSRVTSGYEQYF